This is a list of T cell receptor beta chains from one sample in a study of cytomegalovirus exposure and HLA in healthy donors. Generated by immunoSEQ multiplex PCR, the TCRdb table keeps only in-frame clones and is missing some. This repertoire shows more than 80,000 clones, approximately 71% found once; its top ten account for approximately 2.9%. Material: PBMCs. The source of these receptors is a man aged 45-65 years in good health and CMV-seronegative. CDR3s include the opening cysteine and the closing phenylalanine or tryptophan. A D gene is named only where the DNA matches it firmly. Only some rows state a clone size, as once, few, many or a class for expanded clones.

TRBV9	.	.	TRBJ1-1	16	CASSVDGGLMNTEAFF	TGTGCCAGCAGCGTAGACGGGGGTCTGATGAACACTGAAGCTTTCTTT
TRBV7-2	.	.	TRBJ1-6	14	CASSLIPRNSPLHF	TGTGCCAGCAGCTTAATACCTAGGAATTCACCCCTCCACTTT
TRBV2	.	.	TRBJ2-5	16	CASTQGLRGAQETQYF	TGTGCCAGCACCCAGGGCCTACGGGGGGCGCAAGAGACCCAGTACTTC
TRBV7-2	.	.	TRBJ2-2	15	CASSLGPDSRGELFF	TGTGCCAGCAGCTTAGGGCCGGACAGTCGCGGGGAGCTGTTTTTT
TRBV6-1	few	.	TRBJ1-5	14	CASSDGQGSQPQHF	TGTGCCAGCAGTGACGGTCAGGGAAGCCAGCCCCAGCATTTT
TRBV29-1	.	.	TRBJ2-1	13	CSVELSSYNEQFF	TGCAGCGTTGAACTGAGCTCCTACAATGAGCAGTTCTTC
TRBV10-3	few	TRBD1	TRBJ2-6	18	CAISPRTGKSSGANVLTF	TGTGCCATCAGTCCCAGGACAGGTAAAAGCTCTGGGGCCAACGTCCTGACTTTC
TRBV4-1	few	.	TRBJ1-1	14	CASSHQTANTEAFF	TGCGCCAGCAGCCACCAAACAGCGAACACTGAAGCTTTCTTT
TRBV10-3	.	TRBD1	TRBJ2-3	14	CAIRDGQGSDTQYF	TGTGCCATCAGGGACGGACAGGGATCGGATACGCAGTATTTT
TRBV15	.	.	TRBJ2-5	15	CATSRVPRGEETQYF	TGTGCCACCAGCAGAGTTCCCCGGGGTGAAGAGACCCAGTACTTC
TRBV4-2	.	.	TRBJ1-4	17	CASSQRGGLATNEKLFF	TGTGCCAGCAGCCAGAGGGGGGGCCTCGCAACTAATGAAAAACTGTTTTTT
TRBV27	.	.	TRBJ2-6	14	CASSFPSGANVLTF	TGTGCCAGCAGTTTTCCTTCTGGGGCCAACGTCCTGACTTTC
TRBV29-1	.	.	TRBJ1-1	10	CSVYTDLAFF	TGCAGCGTGTACACCGATCTGGCTTTCTTT
TRBV28	.	.	TRBJ1-6	16	CASSYRDLLEDSPLHF	TGTGCCAGCAGCTACAGGGATCTACTTGAGGATTCACCCCTCCACTTT
TRBV7-8	.	TRBD1	TRBJ2-7	15	CASSRTGSSAYEQYF	TGTGCCAGCAGCAGGACAGGGTCGTCGGCCTACGAGCAGTACTTC
TRBV15	.	TRBD1	TRBJ1-5	15	CATSWDRGGNQPQHF	TGTGCCACCAGCTGGGACAGGGGTGGCAATCAGCCCCAGCATTTT
TRBV9	few	TRBD2	TRBJ2-3	16	CACSIDGGFSTDTQYF	TGTGCCTGCAGCATAGACGGGGGGTTCAGCACAGATACGCAGTATTTT
TRBV4-3	few	TRBD1	TRBJ1-6	18	CASSQDPQTGTSNSPLHF	TGCGCCAGCAGCCAAGATCCCCAGACAGGGACCAGTAATTCACCCCTCCACTTT
TRBV7-2	.	.	TRBJ1-2	14	CASSLMSDNYGYTF	TGTGCCAGCAGCTTAATGTCAGATAACTATGGCTACACCTTC
TRBV15	.	TRBD2	TRBJ2-5	12	CATSRGIAGAYF	TGTGCCACCAGCAGAGGAATAGCGGGAGCGTACTTC
TRBV15	few	.	TRBJ2-2	20	CATSRDSLNDLMNYTGELFF	TGTGCCACCAGCAGAGATAGTCTTAACGATCTCATGAATTACACCGGGGAGCTGTTTTTT
TRBV27	.	.	TRBJ2-5	13	CASSWRGQETQYF	TGTGCCAGCAGTTGGAGGGGCCAAGAGACCCAGTACTTC
TRBV29-1	.	.	TRBJ1-1	13	CSVEVGANTEAFF	TGCAGCGTTGAAGTGGGGGCCAACACTGAAGCTTTCTTT
TRBV10-2	.	.	TRBJ1-5	14	CASSESSVNQPQHF	TGCGCCAGCAGTGAGTCGTCGGTCAATCAGCCCCAGCATTTT
TRBV7-8	once	.	TRBJ1-1	15	CASSLVRGVGTEAFF	TGTGCCAGCAGCTTAGTAAGGGGTGTAGGCACTGAAGCTTTCTTT
TRBV6-5	.	.	TRBJ1-4	13	CASRGRPNEKLFF	TGTGCCAGCAGGGGGAGGCCTAATGAAAAACTGTTTTTT
TRBV7-6	.	TRBD1	TRBJ2-1	16	CASSPPTGTGNRQEFF	TGTGCCAGCAGCCCCCCTACCGGGACAGGAAATCGACAGGAGTTCTTC
TRBV2	.	.	TRBJ1-5	13	CASSGQSNQPQHF	TGTGCCAGCAGTGGACAGTCCAATCAGCCCCAGCATTTT
TRBV28	.	.	TRBJ2-5	12	CASSFREETQYF	TGTGCCAGCAGTTTCCGGGAAGAGACCCAGTACTTC
TRBV5-1	.	.	TRBJ1-4	15	CASSLARRGDEKLFF	TGCGCCAGCAGCTTGGCTCGTCGGGGGGATGAAAAACTGTTTTTT
TRBV4-1	few	TRBD1	TRBJ2-7	20	CASSQFHMLKGGRGFNEQYF	TGCGCCAGCAGCCAATTTCACATGCTAAAAGGGGGCAGGGGCTTCAACGAGCAGTACTTC
TRBV29-1	.	.	TRBJ2-3	13	CSVDTASTDTQYF	TGCAGCGTCGACACTGCTAGCACAGATACGCAGTATTTT
TRBV9	.	TRBD2	TRBJ2-5	16	CASSPGGLAGSETQYF	TGTGCCAGCAGCCCGGGGGGACTAGCGGGATCGGAGACCCAGTACTTC